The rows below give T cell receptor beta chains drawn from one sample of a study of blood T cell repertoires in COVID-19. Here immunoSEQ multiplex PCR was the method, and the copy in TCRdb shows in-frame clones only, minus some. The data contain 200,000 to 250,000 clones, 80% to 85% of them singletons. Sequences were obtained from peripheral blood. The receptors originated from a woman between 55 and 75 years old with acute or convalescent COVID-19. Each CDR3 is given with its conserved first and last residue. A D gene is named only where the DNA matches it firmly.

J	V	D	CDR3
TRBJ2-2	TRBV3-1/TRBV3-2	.	CASTPAQDTGELFF
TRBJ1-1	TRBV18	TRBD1	CASSMDRGDTEAFF
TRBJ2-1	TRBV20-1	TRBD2	CSASSASGGNEQFF
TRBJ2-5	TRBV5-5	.	CASSFVGGQETQYF
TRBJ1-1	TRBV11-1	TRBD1	CASSLAGQGMPEAFF
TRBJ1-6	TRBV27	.	CASRIGERDSPLHF
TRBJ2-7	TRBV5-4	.	CASSLKSSTGYTYEQYF
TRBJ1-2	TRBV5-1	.	CASSLQVGNGYTF
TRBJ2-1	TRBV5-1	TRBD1	CASSSGTASYNEQFF
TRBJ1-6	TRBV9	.	CASSAATGGYTSPLHF
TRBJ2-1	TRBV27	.	CASSEDNSYNEQFF
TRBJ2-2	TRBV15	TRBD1	CATSRGDSPGELFF
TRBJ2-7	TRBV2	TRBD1	CASSEATGVPEQYF
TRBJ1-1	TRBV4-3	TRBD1	CASSQDQGAVTEAFF
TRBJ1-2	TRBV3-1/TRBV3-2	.	CASSQASRLPSDGYTF
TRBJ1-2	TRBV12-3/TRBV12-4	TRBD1	CASKDRVDGYTF
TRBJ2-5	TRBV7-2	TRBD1	CASSPRTGRETQYF
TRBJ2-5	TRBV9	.	CASSVGAGTQETQYF
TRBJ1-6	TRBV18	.	CASSPESGRAPLNSPLHF
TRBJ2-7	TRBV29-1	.	CSVEGGADYEQYF
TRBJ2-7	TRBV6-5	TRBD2	CASREGTSGVYEQYF
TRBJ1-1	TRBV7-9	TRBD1	CASRHQGAEAFF
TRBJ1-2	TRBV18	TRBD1	CASSPTGTGGAKGGYTF
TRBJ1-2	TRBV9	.	CASTRTRYGYTF
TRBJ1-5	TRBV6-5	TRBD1	CASSQGAGQPQHF
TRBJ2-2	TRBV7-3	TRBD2	CASSSGLAGVTNTGELFF
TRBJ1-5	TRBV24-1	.	CATSDLPFRLGGDQPQHF
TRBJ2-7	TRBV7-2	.	CASSIDRQQYF
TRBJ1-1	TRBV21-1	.	CASSIRGSSEAFF
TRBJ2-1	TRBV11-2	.	CASSSMEAGSYNEQFF
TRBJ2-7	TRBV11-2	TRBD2	CASSRTSGGVTYEQYF
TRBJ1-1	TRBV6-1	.	CASSEEVEAFF
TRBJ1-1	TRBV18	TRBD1	CASSTTGPTTEAFF
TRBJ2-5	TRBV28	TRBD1	CASSVTGGGLTQYF
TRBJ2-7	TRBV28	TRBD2	CASSLSGEMREQYF
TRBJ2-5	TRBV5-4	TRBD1	CASSFRTGGKETQYF
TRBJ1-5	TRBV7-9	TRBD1	CASSLGTGHQPQHF